Listed below are T cell receptor beta chains from one sample, sequenced in a study of radiation and T cells in renal cell carcinoma. Libraries were prepared by immunoSEQ multiplex PCR; TCRdb keeps only in-frame clonotypes and omits some of them. Of several thousand clones listed, roughly 50% were seen once; the top ten hold 15% to 20%. The specimen was tumor tissue, collected from a patient whose treatment included radiotherapy and nephrectomy. The source of these receptors is a man aged 60 to 69 with renal cell carcinoma. CDR3s include the opening cysteine and the closing phenylalanine or tryptophan. A D gene is named only where the DNA matches it firmly. Size values are once, few and many counts, or a class for expanded clones, and some rows have none.

J gene	clone size	D gene	V gene	CDR3 protein	CDR3 DNA
TRBJ1-2	NA	TRBD1	TRBV10-3	CAISESDRANYGYTF	TGTGCCATCAGTGAGTCGGACAGGGCGAACTATGGCTACACCTTC
TRBJ2-6	once	NA	TRBV4-2	CASSQGQVGSGANVLTF	TGTGCCAGCAGCCAAGGACAGGTGGGATCTGGGGCCAACGTCCTGACTTTC
TRBJ2-5	NA	NA	TRBV9	CASSVGGTETQYF	TGTGCCAGCAGCGTAGGGGGCACGGAGACCCAGTACTTC
TRBJ1-2	few	NA	TRBV10-3	CAISEEQGHGYTF	TGTGCCATCAGTGAAGAACAGGGCCATGGCTACACCTTC
TRBJ2-7	NA	NA	TRBV18	CASSPPEYRTSYEQYF	TGTGCCAGCTCACCACCAGAATACAGGACCTCCTACGAGCAGTACTTC
TRBJ2-7	NA	NA	TRBV7-2	CASSLGGRGYEQYF	TGTGCCAGCAGCTTAGGGGGACGGGGCTACGAGCAGTACTTC
TRBJ2-6	NA	NA	TRBV19	CASSIDIGGGVSGANVLTF	TGTGCCAGTAGTATAGATATTGGGGGAGGAGTCTCTGGGGCCAACGTCCTGACTTTC
TRBJ2-7	NA	NA	TRBV10-1	CASSESGQGKGEQYF	TGCGCCAGCAGTGAGTCGGGGCAGGGTAAAGGCGAGCAGTACTTC
TRBJ2-7	few	NA	TRBV20-1	CSARRLTHSF	TGCAGTGCTAGACGACTAACACACTCCTTC
TRBJ2-7	NA	NA	TRBV5-1	CASRQAYEQYF	TGCGCCAGCAGGCAGGCCTACGAGCAGTACTTC
TRBJ1-1	NA	NA	TRBV28	CASSPEGVGVITEAFF	TGTGCCAGCAGCCCAGAGGGGGTGGGAGTTATCACTGAAGCTTTCTTT
TRBJ2-2	NA	NA	TRBV5-1	CASSLAMNTGELFF	TGCGCCAGCAGCTTGGCTATGAACACCGGGGAGCTGTTTTTT
TRBJ1-4	NA	NA	TRBV13	CASSPPPRSEKLFF	TGTGCCAGCAGTCCCCCCCCGAGGAGTGAAAAACTGTTTTTT
TRBJ2-7	large	NA	TRBV7-2	CASSLGPILQPYEQYF	TGTGCCAGCAGCTTGGGGCCCATTTTGCAACCATACGAGCAGTACTTC
TRBJ2-1	NA	TRBD2	TRBV2	CASSEGLAVNEQFF	TGTGCCAGCAGTGAGGGACTAGCGGTCAATGAGCAGTTCTTC
TRBJ2-7	NA	NA	TRBV11-1	CASSFDRRGTYEQYF	TGTGCCAGCAGCTTCGACAGGAGGGGGACCTACGAGCAGTACTTC
TRBJ1-2	medium-sized	TRBD1	TRBV28	CASIMTGRNYGYTF	TGTGCCAGCATTATGACAGGGAGGAACTATGGCTACACCTTC
TRBJ1-2	few	NA	TRBV7-9	CASSPLTLEAYGYTF	TGTGCCAGCAGCCCACTTACTCTTGAAGCCTATGGCTACACCTTC
TRBJ1-4	few	NA	TRBV27	CASSLGRGGEKLFF	TGTGCCAGCAGTTTAGGCAGGGGAGGCGAAAAACTGTTTTTT
TRBJ2-2	few	NA	TRBV6-6	CASSYLTGGLFF	TGTGCCAGCAGTTATTTAACCGGAGGGCTGTTTTTT
TRBJ1-4	NA	NA	TRBV4-2	CASSHSYQQGRIVATNEKLFF	TGTGCCAGCAGCCACTCCTACCAGCAGGGTAGGATAGTTGCAACTAATGAAAAACTGTTTTTT
TRBJ2-7	NA	NA	TRBV5-4	CASSSGSTRTLYEQYF	TGTGCCAGCAGCTCTGGAAGTACTAGGACTCTCTACGAGCAGTACTTC
TRBJ2-7	few	NA	TRBV5-4	CASSPTRTSHYEQYF	TGTGCCAGCAGCCCCACCAGGACTTCCCACTACGAGCAGTACTTC
TRBJ2-5	few	TRBD2	TRBV9	CASSNLGGVQETQYF	TGTGCCAGCAGCAACCTGGGGGGGGTCCAAGAGACCCAGTACTTC
TRBJ2-7	few	TRBD1	TRBV2	CASRPGTGGAYEQYF	TGTGCCAGCAGGCCCGGGACAGGGGGCGCCTACGAGCAGTACTTC
TRBJ2-1	NA	NA	TRBV4-2	CASSQVIPGVINEQFF	TGTGCCAGCAGCCAAGTTATACCGGGAGTAATCAATGAGCAGTTCTTC
TRBJ1-6	few	TRBD1	TRBV6-4	CASSEGQENSPLHF	TGTGCCAGCAGTGAGGGACAGGAGAATTCACCCCTCCACTTT
TRBJ2-1	NA	NA	TRBV28	CASSFFVPGGKLNEQFF	TGTGCCAGCAGTTTTTTTGTCCCTGGAGGGAAATTAAATGAGCAGTTCTTC
TRBJ2-7	NA	TRBD2	TRBV18	CASSAGVHSYEQYF	TGTGCCAGCTCGGCGGGAGTTCACTCCTACGAGCAGTACTTC
TRBJ2-7	NA	NA	TRBV10-3	CATSPTDEQYF	TGTGCCACCTCACCGACCGACGAGCAGTACTTC
TRBJ1-1	NA	NA	TRBV7-2	CASSPQVATEAFF	TGTGCCAGCAGCCCCCAGGTCGCCACTGAAGCTTTCTTT
TRBJ2-7	once	NA	TRBV5-4	CASSLAGQEGVYEQYF	TGTGCCAGCAGCTTGGCCGGGCAAGAGGGGGTATACGAGCAGTACTTC
TRBJ1-4	NA	NA	TRBV18	CASSPVDGNEKLFF	TGTGCCAGCTCACCAGTGGACGGGAATGAAAAACTGTTTTTT
TRBJ1-2	once	NA	TRBV11-2	CASSVGVNGYTF	TGTGCCAGCAGCGTGGGGGTTAATGGCTACACCTTC
TRBJ2-7	few	NA	TRBV28	CASSSPYEQYF	TGTGCCAGCAGTTCCCCCTACGAGCAGTACTTC
TRBJ1-3	once	TRBD1	TRBV9	CASSPTGDAGNTIYF	TGTGCCAGCAGCCCGACAGGGGATGCTGGAAACACCATATATTTT
TRBJ1-5	once	TRBD1	TRBV5-1	CASSVEGGQGQPQHF	TGCGCCAGCAGCGTCGAGGGGGGACAGGGCCAGCCCCAGCATTTT
TRBJ1-1	NA	NA	TRBV27	CASSLSSQGRWVATEAFF	TGTGCCAGCAGTTTATCGTCACAGGGTAGGTGGGTGGCCACTGAAGCTTTCTTT